The present T cell receptor (beta chain) was sequenced within a study of CD8+CD57+ T cells in acquired aplastic anemia. Study overall: The study obtained an average of approximately 3 ug of DNA from sorted CD4+ and CD8+ cells.

Study-level points and caveats: It was found that about 31 CD8+ CDR3 sequences were shared between patients and controls. Researchers reported that CD8+ Simpson's diversity was not significantly different in patients versus controls.

Profiling of TCR beta VDJ combinations and CDR3 sequences used genomic DNA as template. A single record per CDR3 protein comes from TCRdb applying MiXCR to the reads. The top ten hold roughly 29% of the sample, which has around 190,000 distinct CDR3 sequences, around 60% seen once. With regard to this clonotype: Its specificity is unknown.

The source of this sequence is a human donor in good health. The sample taken for sequencing was sorted CD4+, CD8+, or CD8+CD57+ T cells (not recorded which) from PBMCs.

CDR3 DNA: TGTCCCCAACGGAGGCCCCAAGAGACCCAGTACTTC. This encodes CPQRRPQETQYF. V and J are TRBV5-6 and TRBJ2-5; tentative D call: TRBD2 (5 bases). This CDR3 is built from 12 residues. The germline V gene has CDR1 SGHDT and CDR2 YYEEEE.